This entry concerns a single TCR beta chain. Its cognate antigen has yet to be identified. Base qualities are missing; no much larger clone stands one base away. The sample comes from a study of chemoradiotherapy in HPV16-positive cancers (dated 2022 in TCRdb). Describing the broader study: Using functional T-cell assays on cells from a couple of HPV16-positive patients, the researchers defined candidate HPV-specific T-cell clones and common TCR motifs. The study asked whether T-cell immunity against the HPV oncoproteins E6 and E7 changes during chemoradiotherapy and whether it affects survival. Next, the candidate HPV-specific TCRs and motifs were followed in TCR repertoires from around 93 patients with HPV-related cancers.

Measured from the cysteine to the phenylalanine, the CDR3 is 13 residues long. Only the CDR3 region is kept as DNA, spanning 39 bases read in frame from base 1. The germline V gene (reference sequence) gives CDR1 as LNHDA and CDR2 as SQIVND. Relative to germline, V is 3 bases shorter and J is 6 bases shorter, with 9 bases between their ends. Library construction relied on the immunoSEQ multiplex PCR assay. In its TCRdb copy, this immuneACCESS table keeps in-frame sequences only and misses some clones. Where compared with another copy, unresolved V genes explain less than half of these, and the others have no known cause. The sample profile shows about 68,000 clones; about 90% of them were found once. The ten largest account for 4% to 4.5% of the sample. Repertoires were sampled multiple times during chemoradiotherapy, which allowed clonal expansion in the tumor microenvironment to be followed. Broad study findings and their caveats: The survival association was reported for HPV16-positive patients, and the functional definition of HPV-specific T cells was derived from only two HPV16-positive patients. In HPV16-positive patients, expansion of HPV-responsive T cells during chemoradiotherapy was found to be associated with improved recurrence-free survival. Expansion of candidate HPV-specific clones and E7-related TCR motifs was observed in the tumor microenvironment during treatment, whereas no such expansion was observed for non-HPV-specific T cells.

The sample was blood, taken from a patient who underwent chemoradiotherapy. This receptor was obtained from a human donor with HPV-associated anogenital cancer. The chain is assembled from TRBV19 and TRBJ1-5, with the D segment identity uncertain. The DNA is as follows: TGTGCCAGTAGTATGATCCAGCTTCAGCCCCAGCATTTT. It codes for CASSMIQLQPQHF.